This TCR beta chain came from a study of T cells in Graves' hyperthyroidism and ophthalmopathy. On the study more broadly: Blood was drawn when the patient was first diagnosed and still untreated.

Amplification yielded TCR beta CDR3 regions, with RNA transcripts as the source. Initially, a first-round RT-PCR of the TCR CDR3 employed the HTBI primer set. TCRdb fed the multiplex PCR reads into MiXCR, producing one record per CDR3 protein. Among about 610,000 distinct CDR3 sequences listed, approximately 15% were seen once. Whole-study findings and limits: Expanded thyroid clonotypes (above 0.001) were mostly also found in blood. Separation of ophthalmopathy from stable hyperthyroidism was achieved by a 13 V-J model. Before onset, ophthalmopathy was predicted by the model a median approximately 6.7 months earlier.

This clonotype was seen many times. No antigen is known for it. The CDR3 is 12 amino acids. Germline assignment: CDR1 SQVTM and CDR2 ANQGSEA. V shed 7 bases, J shed 5 bases, and the junction held 6 bases outside the gene matches. The chain has TRBV29-1 and TRBJ1-2; 8 nucleotides line up with TRBD1. Sequenced: blood. The sequence came from a woman in her thirties or forties with Graves' ophthalmopathy. The DNA of the CDR3 is TGCAGCGCACCGGGACAGGAGTATGGCTACACCTTC. It translates to CSAPGQEYGYTF.